Listed here are 8 T cell receptor beta chains from one sample, sequenced in a study of T cell responses to AZD1222 COVID-19 vaccine. Clones were sequenced by immunoSEQ multiplex PCR, and TCRdb holds only the in-frame ones, with some missing. This table holds about 100,000 clones, 86% found once. Sample: peripheral blood, taken on day 0 of AZD1222 vaccination. These receptors all stem from an adult in good health.

This clone showed up just a few times. The chain combines TRBV12-3 or TRBV12-4 with TRBJ1-6; no definite D call. V was pared by 6 bases and J by 6 bases, with 9 bases between. CDR3 length: 13 amino acids. The CDR3 region has the DNA TGTGCCAGCAGACCACGGACTAATTCACCCCTCCACTTT. It codes for CASRPRTNSPLHF.

V gene TRBV11-2 combines with J gene TRBJ1-3; 8 positions agree with TRBD1. Unmatched junction bases numbered 5, after V lost 6 bases and J lost 4 bases. Germline CDR1 and CDR2: SGHAT and FQNNGV. The CDR3 contains 14 residues. CDR3 bases: TGTGCCAGCAGAGACAGGGGATGGGGAAACACCATATATTTT. Its protein product is CASRDRGWGNTIYF.

This clone came up many times. This sequence joins TRBV6-2 or TRBV6-3 and TRBJ1-2; tentatively, D is TRBD1 (6 bases). Looked up from germline, CDR1 is MNHEY and CDR2 is SVGEGT. V lost 6 bases, J lost 3 bases, and 11 bases lay in between. The CDR3 is 13 amino acids. The CDR3 region is CASSYRQDYGYTF. The CDR3 DNA is TGTGCCAGCAGCTATAGACAGGACTATGGCTACACCTTC.

The rearrangement links TRBV7-3 to TRBJ1-1, with TRBD1 identical over 10 bases. The germline V gene has CDR1 SGHTA and CDR2 FQGTGA. With 5 bases clipped from V and 1 base from J, the junction kept 10 bases outside the gene matches. CDR3 length equals 17 residues. CDR3 residues: CASSVTGGVGKNTEAFF. CDR3 DNA: TGTGCCAGCAGCGTGACAGGGGGCGTGGGGAAGAACACTGAAGCTTTCTTT.

V is TRBV5-4 and J is TRBJ2-2; 14 bases match TRBD2. Germline V CDR1 and CDR2: SGHNT, YYREEE (reference sequence). Losses at the gene ends were 6 bases for V and 4 bases for J; bases not matched to a gene: 8. The CDR3 is 17 amino acids. CDR3 DNA sequence: TGTGCCAGCATCCCAGGGACTAGCGGGAGTTTCACCGGGGAGCTGTTTTTT. As protein: CASIPGTSGSFTGELFF.

The V and J genes are TRBV30 and TRBJ1-2; 9 bases fit TRBD1. J gave up 8 bases and V 0 bases, and 10 bases lay outside the gene matches. The CDR3 contains 15 residues. Germline V lookup: CDR1 GTSNPN, CDR2 SVGIG (reference sequence). The CDR3 loop is CAWSVGQGGGYGYTF. The CDR3 DNA reads TGTGCCTGGAGTGTGGGACAGGGCGGGGGCTACGGCTACACCTTC.

A single count supports this clone. This rearrangement joins TRBV30 to TRBJ2-2, with 12 bases fitting TRBD2. This CDR3 comprises 16 residues. The V gene's germline CDR1 is GTSNPN and CDR2 SVGIG (reference sequence). Unmatched junction bases numbered 7, after V lost 5 bases and J lost 3 bases. The DNA for the CDR3 is TGTGCCTGGCCCTCCCGACTAGCGGGGGACACCGGGGAGCTGTTTTTT. Its translation: CAWPSRLAGDTGELFF.

The chain employs TRBV10-3 and TRBJ2-1; 9 positions match TRBD2. Germline-derived CDR1 and CDR2 are ENHRY and SYGVKD. This CDR3 region has 13 residues. V shed 6 bases, J shed 5 bases, and the junction held 2 bases outside the gene matches. For the CDR3, the DNA is TGTGCCATCAGAGGCGGGAGGGACAATGAGCAGTTCTTC. Translated, it gives CAIRGGRDNEQFF.